This T cell receptor beta chain originates from a study of cytomegalovirus exposure and HLA in healthy donors. J was trimmed by 2 bases and V by 5 bases; bases with no gene match: 2. Germline CDR1 reads SGHVS; CDR2 reads FNYEAQ. The CDR3 covers 15 residues. PCR primers comprised 60 Vbeta and 13 Jbeta primers. This table comes from immunoSEQ multiplex PCR, and its TCRdb copy is limited to in-frame clones, with some not included. The sample carries fewer than 200,000 clones, approximately 80% recorded once. This clone was seen only a few times. The V gene is TRBV7-6, the J gene TRBJ2-3; the match to TRBD2 covers 12 bases. The clonotype was recovered from a woman between 45 and 65 years old in good health and CMV-seronegative. Sequencing was carried out using PBMCs. CDR3 sequence reads: CASSGLAGITDTQYF. The CDR3 DNA reads as TGTGCCAGCAGCGGACTAGCGGGGATCACAGATACGCAGTATTTT.